This TCR beta chain was identified during a study of blood T cells in healthy people across ages. This clonotype has only one observation. The antigen is unknown. Trimming removed 3 bases from V and 12 bases from J; junction bases left unmatched: 8. Germline values: CDR1 SNHLY, CDR2 FYNNEI. There are 15 residues in the CDR3. Then a second PCR, running roughly 6 to 11 cycles, was carried out with a sample-barcoded 5' primer and a J-beta primer mix. A template-switch adaptor that had 12 random nucleotides put a tag on each cDNA molecule. TCRdb re-called the 5' RACE reads through MiXCR, storing one row per CDR3 protein. The sample consists of 1.5 million or so distinct CDR3 sequences, 35% to 45% of them appearing once. The study recruited healthy Caucasian donors from Russia who were aged about 6 to 90. Study-wide results and caveats: Because donor CMV status was unknown, expanded clonotype changes were possibly confounded.

This clonotype originated in a woman under 30 in good health. Specimen: blood. The chain uses TRBV2 and TRBJ2-1; TRBD2 aligns across 13 bases. The CDR3 DNA reads as TGTGCCAGCAGTGAGACTAGCGGGGGGAGCTTTGGGCAGTTCTTC. Amino acids: CASSETSGGSFGQFF.